This T cell receptor (delta chain) was recovered during a study of gammadelta T cells in human blood. General study points: Right after birth, innate γδ T cells reportedly expanded polyclonally after microbial exposure.

As for this clone: Its specificity is unknown. This probably arose from a read error, given a far larger clone one base away.

Looked up from germline, CDR1 is TSWWSYY and CDR2 is QGS. CDR3 length equals 22 residues. Trimming took 2 bases from V and 8 from J; bases not matched to a gene: 32. TCRdb reprocessed the RT-PCR reads using CATT. The sample lists around 420 delta-chain clones, around 16% occurring once. The TCR comes from a human donor. The chain employs TRDV1 and TRDJ1; 7 bases align to TRDD3. No J gene was available from TCRdb, and it was assigned here by a germline match of the DNA. The source material was non-Vgamma9Vdelta2 gamma-delta T cells from adult blood. The CDR3 DNA follows: TGTGCTCTTGGGGAAGGTACTTCTTATATCTTGACTGGGGTGCCATCGCACGTCAAACTCATCTTT. It translates to CALGEGTSYILTGVPSHVKLIF.